This T cell receptor beta chain was sequenced in a study of blood T cell repertoires in COVID-19. Study information: Nucleic acid was either cDNA or gDNA, and it came from T cells, B-cell-depleted T cells, or PBMCs.

This clone was counted a few times. In the original processing: Estimates of nucleated cell counts were drawn from the amplification of reference gene primers. Profiled with immunoSEQ multiplex PCR; TCRdb holds only in-frame clones, not every one. V, J and clone size are taken as reported in that table, and D and trimming were inferred from the DNA itself. The sample holds fewer than 200,000 clones, 78% seen once. This CDR3 is 13 amino acids long. V trimming: 5 bases; J trimming: 9 bases; junction bases outside the gene matches: 3. Germline CDR1 and CDR2: SGHAT and FQNNGV. Cohort assignment relied on participant-reported clinical history. Recovered status in Cohort 3 required two negative PCRs, clearance, or symptom resolution.

Sample: PBMCs or T cells enriched from blood (not recorded which). The genes are TRBV11-2 and TRBJ1-6, with 8 bases lining up with TRBD1. This TCR came from a woman aged 45 to 65 who had recovered from COVID-19. This CDR3 is CASSRDRGSPLHF. CDR3 bases: TGTGCCAGCAGCCGCGACAGGGGTTCACCCCTCCACTTT.